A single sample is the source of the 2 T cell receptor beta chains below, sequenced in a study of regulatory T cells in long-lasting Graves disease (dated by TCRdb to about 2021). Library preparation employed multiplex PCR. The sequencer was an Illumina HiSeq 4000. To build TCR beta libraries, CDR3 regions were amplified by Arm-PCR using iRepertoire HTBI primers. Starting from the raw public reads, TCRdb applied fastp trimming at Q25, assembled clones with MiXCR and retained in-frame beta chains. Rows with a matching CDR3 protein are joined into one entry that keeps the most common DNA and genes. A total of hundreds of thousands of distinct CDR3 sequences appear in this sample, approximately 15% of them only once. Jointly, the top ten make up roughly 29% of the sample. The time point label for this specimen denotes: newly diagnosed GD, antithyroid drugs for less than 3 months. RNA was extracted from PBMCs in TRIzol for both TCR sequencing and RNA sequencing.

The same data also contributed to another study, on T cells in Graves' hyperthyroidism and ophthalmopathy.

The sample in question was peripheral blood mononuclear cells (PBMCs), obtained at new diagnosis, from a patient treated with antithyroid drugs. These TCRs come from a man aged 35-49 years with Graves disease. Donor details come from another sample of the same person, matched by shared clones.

Written as DNA, the CDR3 is TGTGCCAGCAGGGTCGGGCAGGGAATCTATGGCTACACCTTC. It specifies CASRVGQGIYGYTF. V gene TRBV6-1 combines with J gene TRBJ1-2; tentatively, D is TRBD1 (5 bases). Germline V lookup: CDR1 MNHNS, CDR2 SASEGT. The CDR3 has 14 amino acids. V shed 6 bases and J shed 4 bases, with 15 bases lying between them.

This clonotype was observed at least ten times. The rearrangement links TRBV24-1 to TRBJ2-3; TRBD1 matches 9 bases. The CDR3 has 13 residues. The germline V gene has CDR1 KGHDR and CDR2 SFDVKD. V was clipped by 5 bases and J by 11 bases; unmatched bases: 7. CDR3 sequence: CATSGPSGQGQYF. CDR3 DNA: TGTGCCACCAGTGGCCCCTCGGGACAGGGGCAGTATTTT.